Shown below are 30 T cell receptor beta chains from a single sample sequenced in a study of blood T cells in healthy people across ages. Through a sample-barcoded 5' primer and a J-beta primer mix, a second PCR was run for about 6 to 12 cycles. Each CDR3 protein gets one entry after TCRdb re-called the 5' RACE reads with MiXCR. This sample has about 1.7 million distinct CDR3 sequences, with over 25% found just once. Sequencing was done on a sample of blood. These receptors were obtained from a woman under 40 in good health.

In regard to this clonotype: Germline and junction disagree at one end, which may indicate a read error. This chain uses TRBV9 with TRBJ1-3; no definite D call. Germline CDR1 SGDLS, CDR2 YYNGEE. The CDR3 loop spans 14 amino acids. The CDR3 nucleotides read TGTGTCAGCAGCGTAGCTGCCACAGGAAACACCATATATTTT. Protein: CVSSVAATGNTIYF. The entire variable domain, with the rest obtained from reference TRBV9 and TRBJ1-3, is as follows: DSGVTQTPKHLITATGQRVTLRCSPRSGDLSVYWYQQSLDQGLQFLIQYYNGEERAKGNILERFSAQQFPDLHSELNLSSLELGDSALYFCVSSVAATGNTIYFGEGSWLTVV.

The chain uses TRBV5-1 and TRBJ1-1; D unclear. Germline V gene lookup returns CDR1 SGHRS and CDR2 YFSETQ. V was trimmed by 1 base and J by 4 bases, leaving 8 bases between them. The CDR3 is 13 residues long. In DNA, the CDR3 is TGCGCCAGCAGCTTGTCCAGCCTCACTGAAGCTTTCTTT. Its protein product is CASSLSSLTEAFF. Full variable domain (missing parts from reference TRBV5-1 and TRBJ1-1): KAGVTQTPRYLIKTRGQQVTLSCSPISGHRSVSWYQQTPGQGLQFLFEYFSETQRNKGNFPGRFSGRQFSNSRSEMNVSTLELGDSALYLCASSLSSLTEAFFGQGTRLTVV.

This clonotype was observed at least ten times. The chain employs TRBV7-3 and TRBJ2-7; TRBD2 matches at 8 bases. In germline, CDR1 is SGHTA, CDR2 FQGTGA. Losses at the gene ends were 5 bases for V and 6 bases for J; bases not matched to a gene: 12. The CDR3 spans 15 residues. CDR3 in amino acids: CASSPIAGSLGEQYF. DNA for the CDR3: TGTGCCAGCAGCCCCATAGCGGGGAGCCTCGGCGAGCAGTACTTC. The whole variable domain, filled in from reference TRBV7-3 and TRBJ2-7, reads GAGVSQTPSNKVTEKGKYVELRCDPISGHTALYWYRQSLGQGPEFLIYFQGTGAADDSGLPNDRFFAVRPEGSVSTLKIQRTERGDSAVYLCASSPIAGSLGEQYFGPGTRLTVT.

In regard to this clonotype: One junction end disagrees with the germline gene, perhaps due to a read error. V usage is TRBV7-2 and J usage is TRBJ2-1; 10 bases line up with TRBD2. This CDR3 is 17 amino acids long. The germline V gene encodes CDR1 SGHTA and CDR2 FQGNSA. The DNA of the CDR3 is TGTGCCGGCAGCCCACAAGGTATAGGACTAGCGGTCAATGAGCAGTTCTTC. Encoded protein: CAGSPQGIGLAVNEQFF. Supplemented by reference TRBV7-2 and TRBJ2-1, the full variable domain reads GAGVSQSPSNKVTEKGKDVELRCDPISGHTALYWYRQSLGQGLEFLIYFQGNSAPDKSGLPSDRFSAERTGGSVSTLTIQRTQQEDSAVYLCAGSPQGIGLAVNEQFFGPGTRLTVL.

The chain joins TRBV6-6 to TRBJ1-5, with 7 nucleotides matching TRBD1. Germline values: CDR1 MNHNY, CDR2 SVGAGI (reference sequence). V trimming: 9 bases; J trimming: 4 bases; junction bases outside the gene matches: 6. There are 13 residues in the CDR3. CDR3 DNA: TGTGCCAGTGCTAGGGGGCAGAATCAGCCCCAGCATTTT. Amino acids: CASARGQNQPQHF.

In its sample, this clonotype was seen many times. This sequence joins TRBV9 and TRBJ2-4, with TRBD2 matching over 14 bases. The CDR3 is 20 residues long. J lost 2 bases, V lost 4 bases, and 14 bases had no gene match. From germline, CDR1 is SGDLS and CDR2 YYNGEE. CDR3 region: CASSPSRGGLAGDTKNIQYF. The CDR3 nucleotides read TGTGCCAGCAGCCCTTCTAGAGGGGGACTAGCGGGAGACACCAAAAACATTCAGTACTTC. The full variable domain, completed using reference TRBV9 and TRBJ2-4, is DSGVTQTPKHLITATGQRVTLRCSPRSGDLSVYWYQQSLDQGLQFLIQYYNGEERAKGNILERFSAQQFPDLHSELNLSSLELGDSALYFCASSPSRGGLAGDTKNIQYFGAGTRLSVL.

This chain uses TRBV5-1 with TRBJ2-1; D is unclear. Germline CDR1 and CDR2: SGHRS and YFSETQ. CDR3 size: 18 residues. The ends were cut back, 0 bases at V and 0 bases at J, with 16 bases in the middle. The CDR3 protein is CASSLATGSKSSYNEQFF. The CDR3 DNA reads TGCGCCAGCAGCTTGGCCACGGGCAGTAAGAGCTCCTACAATGAGCAGTTCTTC.

This clonotype has a handful of counts. The chain carries TRBV5-1 and TRBJ1-2, with a tentative D call TRBD1 (6 bases). The germline gives CDR1 SGHRS, CDR2 YFSETQ. This CDR3 has 15 amino acids. The V end was cut by 2 bases, the J end by 4 bases, with 15 bases between. The CDR3 DNA reads TGCGCCAGCAGCTTATTCGGACAGAGCTTCTATGGCTACACCTTC. Amino acids: CASSLFGQSFYGYTF.

The chain combines TRBV12-3 or TRBV12-4 with TRBJ2-1, with a tentative D call TRBD2 (6 bases). The CDR3 covers 14 residues. V was cut by 4 bases and J by 3 bases, with 10 bases left in between. The CDR3 DNA follows: TGTGCCAGCAGTTCTCAGGGAGGCTACAATGAGCAGTTCTTC. This translates into CASSSQGGYNEQFF.

V usage is TRBV20-1 and J usage is TRBJ1-2, with D possibly TRBD1 on 6 matching bases. The germline V gene encodes CDR1 DFQATT and CDR2 SNEGSKA (reference sequence). The CDR3 runs 15 residues. V lost 0 bases and J 3 bases, leaving 14 bases between the germline ends. The DNA of the CDR3 is TGCAGTGCTAGAGATACCGAACAGGGTGACTATGGCTACACCTTC. This translates into CSARDTEQGDYGYTF.

CDR3 amino acids: CASSLALDGTEAFF. In DNA, the CDR3 is TGCGCCAGCAGCTTGGCCCTAGACGGCACTGAAGCTTTCTTT. This sequence joins TRBV5-1 and TRBJ1-1; D not resolved. CDR1 and CDR2 from the germline V gene are SGHRS and YFSETQ. The CDR3 extends over 14 amino acids. V lost 0 bases and J 4 bases, leaving 10 bases between the germline ends.

Details on this clonotype: Being one base from a much bigger clone, this may be a read error. This sequence joins TRBV20-1 and TRBJ2-5; a possible D gene is TRBD1 (6 bases). The V and J ends lost 4 bases and 5 bases respectively, with 14 bases between them. CDR3 length equals 13 residues. Germline assignment: CDR1 DFQATT and CDR2 SNEGSKA (reference sequence). The CDR3 loop is CSANVGQTETQYF. DNA of the CDR3: TGCAGTGCTAATGTAGGACAGACGGAGACCCAGTACTTC.

CDR3 amino acids: CSARLSGGYNEQFF. CDR3 sequence (DNA): TGCAGTGCGAGACTTAGCGGGGGCTACAATGAGCAGTTCTTC. This chain uses TRBV20-1 with TRBJ2-1; 9 bases are shared with TRBD2. The CDR3 is 14 residues long. Germline V lookup: CDR1 DFQATT, CDR2 SNEGSKA (reference sequence). With V trimmed by 6 bases and J by 3 bases, 6 bases remained unmatched.

V usage is TRBV7-2 and J usage is TRBJ2-1; D is unclear. The CDR3 contains 15 residues. Trimming cost V 1 base and J 4 bases, with 11 bases left between them. The germline V gene has CDR1 SGHTA and CDR2 FQGNSA. In DNA, the CDR3 is TGTGCCAGCAGCTTAGGTGGGCAACGGTACAATGAGCAGTTCTTC. This translates into CASSLGGQRYNEQFF.

A few counts support this clonotype. V and J are TRBV7-9 and TRBJ2-2, with D possibly being TRBD2 (6 bases). The length of the CDR3 is 15 residues. CDR1 and CDR2 (germline): SEHNR, FQNEAQ (reference sequence). V lost 5 bases to trimming and J lost 6 bases, with 16 bases between them. CDR3 in amino acids: CASSRETGVPGELFF. CDR3 sequence (DNA): TGTGCCAGCAGCAGGGAAACGGGAGTACCCGGGGAGCTGTTTTTT. The whole variable domain, remainder taken from reference TRBV7-9 and TRBJ2-2, is DTGVSQNPRHKITKRGQNVTFRCDPISEHNRLYWYRQTLGQGPEFLTYFQNEAQLEKSRLLSDRFSAERPKGSFSTLEIQRTEQGDSAMYLCASSRETGVPGELFFGEGSRLTVL.

This clonotype was found once. The chain links TRBV3-1 to TRBJ2-1, with D perhaps matching TRBD1 or TRBD2 (7 bases each). This CDR3 contains 16 residues. Germline assignment: CDR1 LGHDT and CDR2 YNNKEL (reference sequence). V lost 0 bases and J lost 4, with 13 bases in between. CDR3 DNA sequence: TGTGCCAGCAGCCAAGACAGCAGGGGGGGGTACAATGAGCAGTTCTTC. It specifies CASSQDSRGGYNEQFF.

This clonotype has ten or more counts. The genes are TRBV10-3 and TRBJ2-5; tentatively, D is TRBD1 (5 bases). Germline CDR1 is ENHRY and CDR2 is SYGVKD. The CDR3 has 13 amino acids. V lost 0 bases and J 11 bases, leaving 13 bases between the germline ends. The CDR3 loop reads CAISESEQEEQYF. In DNA form, the CDR3 reads TGTGCCATCAGTGAGTCCGAACAGGAAGAGCAGTACTTC.

The J gene is TRBJ2-7, the V gene TRBV6-1; D may be TRBD1 (6 bases). With 2 bases removed from V and 3 bases from J, the gap between germline ends came to 11 bases. This CDR3 is built from 14 residues. In germline, CDR1 is MNHNS, CDR2 SASEGT. This CDR3 is CASSELGTYYEQYF. The CDR3, as DNA: TGTGCCAGCAGTGAATTAGGGACATACTACGAGCAGTACTTC.

Many counts were recorded for this clonotype. The chain recombines TRBV5-8 with TRBJ2-7; D unclear. The V gene lost 4 bases and the J gene lost 4 bases, with 12 bases spanning the gap. The CDR3 covers 13 residues. The germline gives CDR1 SGHTS, CDR2 YDEGEE. The CDR3 protein is CASSIGPTYEQYF. Written as DNA, the CDR3 is TGTGCCAGCAGCATTGGGCCCACTTACGAGCAGTACTTC. Complete variable domain (other parts from reference TRBV5-8 and TRBJ2-7): EAGVTQSPTHLIKTRGQQATLRCSPISGHTSVYWYQQALGLGLQFLLWYDEGEERNRGNFPPRFSGRQFPNYSSELNVNALELEDSALYLCASSIGPTYEQYFGPGTRLTVT.

V and J are TRBV5-6 and TRBJ2-7, with 10 bases identical to TRBD1. This CDR3 has 16 amino acids. From germline, CDR1 is SGHDT and CDR2 YYEEEE. J gave up 0 bases and V 1 base, and 4 bases lay outside the gene matches. This CDR3 is CASSLWGQGISYEQYF. CDR3 DNA: TGTGCCAGCAGCTTGTGGGGACAGGGGATCTCCTACGAGCAGTACTTC.

With regard to this clonotype: A much larger clone sits a single nucleotide away, making a read error possible. This chain connects TRBV20-1 to TRBJ2-1; tentative D call: TRBD2 (5 bases). The germline gives CDR1 DFQATT, CDR2 SNEGSKA (reference sequence). The CDR3 totals 17 residues. The ends were cut back, 5 bases at V and 2 bases at J, with 22 bases in the middle. The CDR3 DNA follows: TGCAGTGCTGGTCAGTTTGGGAGCAGCACAACCTACAATGAGCAGTTCTTC. This sequence encodes CSAGQFGSSTTYNEQFF.

With regard to this clonotype: One base away lies a much larger clone, so this may be a sequencing read error. The chain employs TRBV7-6 and TRBJ2-7; 10 nucleotides line up with TRBD1. The germline V gene has CDR1 SGHVS and CDR2 FNYEAQ. V lost 5 bases, J lost 2 bases, and 6 bases stayed unmatched. This CDR3 spans 15 amino acids. The CDR3 sequence is CASSEGQGSPYEQYF. In nucleotides, the CDR3 is TGTGCCAGCAGCGAGGGACAGGGGAGCCCCTACGAGCAGTACTTC.

This clonotype was detected many times. The rearrangement joins TRBV6-6 to TRBJ2-5; 7 nucleotides line up with TRBD1. V lost 4 bases and J lost 3; bases outside the gene matches: 5. The V gene's germline CDR1 is MNHNY and CDR2 SVGAGI (reference sequence). The CDR3 is 14 amino acids. Here the CDR3 reads CASSSQGLEETQYF. The CDR3 DNA reads TGTGCCAGCAGTTCACAGGGGTTGGAAGAGACCCAGTACTTC.

The J gene is TRBJ2-6, the V gene TRBV7-9; maybe TRBD2 (6 bases). The CDR3 consists of 16 residues. The ends were cut back, 8 bases at V and 0 bases at J, with 14 bases in the middle. Germline V CDR1 and CDR2: SEHNR, FQNEAQ (reference sequence). In DNA, the CDR3 is TGTGCCAGCGGCCGGGACTCCCCCTCTGGGGCCAACGTCCTGACTTTC. Amino acids: CASGRDSPSGANVLTF.

This chain uses TRBV29-1 with TRBJ2-3, with D perhaps matching TRBD2 (5 bases). Germline V gives CDR1 SQVTM, CDR2 ANQGSEA. Trimming stripped 0 bases from V and 7 bases from J, with 20 bases between. The CDR3 consists of 16 residues. CDR3 sequence (DNA): TGCAGCGTTGAAGATGCGAGGGTACAATCACAGAATACGCAGTATTTT. Its protein is CSVEDARVQSQNTQYF.

Many counts were recorded for this clonotype. This rearrangement joins TRBV7-2 to TRBJ2-1; D unresolved. Germline V gene data show CDR1 as SGHTA and CDR2 as FQGNSA. Trimming left V 8 bases short and J 7 bases short, with 24 bases between. The CDR3 contains 16 residues. CDR3 sequence reads: CASLSPGPRPRNEQFF. CDR3 nucleotide sequence: TGTGCCAGCCTGAGTCCGGGCCCCCGCCCCCGGAATGAGCAGTTCTTC.

To note about this clonotype: A read error is possible here, since a much larger clone lies one base away. This CDR3 is CGARVFSGVHYEQYF. The CDR3 nucleotides are TGCGGTGCTAGAGTATTTTCGGGGGTACACTACGAGCAGTACTTC. The genes are TRBV20-1 and TRBJ2-7, with a tentative D call TRBD2 (6 bases). This CDR3 spans 15 amino acids. Germline CDR1 and CDR2: DFQATT and SNEGSKA (reference sequence).

The chain uses TRBV30 and TRBJ2-4; no clear D gene. CDR1 GTSNPN and CDR2 SVGIG come from the germline V gene (reference sequence). CDR3 length: 14 residues. The ends were cut back, 0 bases at V and 0 bases at J, with 6 bases in the middle. CDR3: CAWSVGIAKNIQYF. The DNA for the CDR3 is TGTGCCTGGAGTGTGGGGATAGCCAAAAACATTCAGTACTTC.

The chain joins TRBV20-1 to TRBJ2-3; 9 bases fit TRBD1. This CDR3 spans 13 amino acids. Unmatched junction bases numbered 4, after V lost 5 bases and J lost 4 bases. Per the germline V gene, CDR1 is DFQATT and CDR2 is SNEGSKA (reference sequence). The DNA for the CDR3 is TGCAGTGCTCCCGGGACAGGGTCAGATACGCAGTATTTT. It translates to CSAPGTGSDTQYF.

The chain combines TRBV19 with TRBJ1-2; D not certain. The V and J ends lost 4 bases and 6 bases respectively, with 12 bases between them. There are 13 residues in the CDR3. Germline V lookup: CDR1 LNHDA, CDR2 SQIVND (reference sequence). The CDR3 here is CASSTASRDGYTF. DNA of the CDR3: TGTGCCAGTAGTACGGCTTCGAGGGATGGCTACACCTTC.